The present TCR beta chain was sequenced within a study of T cells in Graves' hyperthyroidism and ophthalmopathy. The diagnoses drew upon clinical symptoms, serum thyroxine and TRAb, thyroid ultrasound and orbital computed tomography. Authors of the study amplified TCR beta CDR3 regions from RNA transcripts. The HTBI primer set drove a first-round RT-PCR of the TCR CDR3. TCRdb analysed the multiplex PCR reads with MiXCR anew, one entry per CDR3 protein. Seen here are about 600,000 distinct CDR3 sequences, roughly 16% observed once, and the top ten hold 2.5% to 4%. From germline, CDR1 is DFQATT and CDR2 SNEGSKA (reference sequence). This CDR3 is 13 amino acids long. Deletions cut 6 bases from V and 1 base from J, with 12 bases between.

The genes are TRBV20-1 and TRBJ1-1; D gene unclear. Specimen: blood. The receptor comes from a woman aged 40-49 years with Graves' ophthalmopathy. CDR3 sequence reads: CSANTRANTEAFF. DNA for the CDR3: TGCAGTGCCAATACACGGGCGAACACTGAAGCTTTCTTT.